The TCR beta chain described here comes from a study of blood T cell repertoires in COVID-19 (dated by TCRdb to between 2020 and 2021). A note on the overall study: Samples from collaborators originated in the United States, Italy and Spain and spanned both the acute and convalescent phases of COVID-19. The material from the prospective study consisted of cDNA or gDNA derived from T cells, B-cell-depleted T cells, or PBMCs. Deeply sampled blood TCRbeta repertoires from subjects exposed to, actively infected with, or recovered from COVID-19 were included in the dataset. The repertoires were made available in a free public database intended to serve as a resource for research on the immune response to SARS-CoV-2. Samples came from the ongoing ImmuneRACE study (first 160 participants) plus 1,254 subjects from 6 global collaborators. Sample metadata almost always included a de-identified subject ID, COVID-19 status, age in years and sex. Where available, HLA class I and class II types were taken from metadata supplied by the sample provider and were not determined by assay-based typing. Overall results and qualifications from the work: The quantity of clinical and demographic metadata differed by source and by participant and was supplied without curation.

The immunoSEQ Assay, a bias-controlled multiplex PCR, was used to amplify TCRbeta CDR3 regions from genomic DNA. Per the original workflow: Nucleated cell counts per sample were estimated from amplification of reference gene primers within the assay. To quantify the absolute abundance of each unique TCRbeta CDR3 rearrangement, sequence reads were collapsed and filtered. For each sample, productive Simpson clonality was calculated by taking the square root of Simpson's diversity index across productive rearrangements. As stored in TCRdb, this immuneACCESS dataset retains in-frame rearrangements with V and J assigned. A fraction of the clones does not appear; measured against another copy, unresolved V genes explain less than half of the discrepancy, and the remainder lacks a known reason. For V, J and clone size, that table is used; D and trimming come from the DNA. The sample table contains about 200,000 clones; only one count was recorded for over 75% of them. 15% to 20% of the sample rests with the top ten.

In Seattle, one collaborating source enrolled patients while the infection was active and tracked those patients longitudinally over the course of disease. Whole blood was collected in K2EDTA tubes by collaborating institutions according to the institutions' own protocols. For TCRbeta analysis, collaborators shipped samples in one of three forms: frozen whole blood, isolated PBMCs, or DNA extracted from either of those sample types. Of note for this clone: The antigen this receptor binds is unknown. No per-base quality is available; no much larger clone lies one base away.

The CDR1 and CDR2 encoded by the germline V gene are SGHNT and YENEEA. Compared with germline, V lacks 3 bases and J lacks 7 bases; bases without a gene match: 9. Its CDR3 holds 15 amino acids, cysteine through phenylalanine. Left in the record is the CDR3 DNA by itself, 45 bases read in frame from the first base. The clonotype was recovered from a man in his forties or fifties with COVID-19, enrolled during active disease. The specimen sequenced was peripheral blood. The rearranged chain carries TRBV11-3 and TRBJ2-1; 7 junctional bases match TRBD1. The nucleotides are TGTGCCAGCAGCTTTTCTGGACAGGTTATTAATGAGCAGTTCTTC. Protein translation: CASSFSGQVINEQFF. Joined to the reference TRBV11-3 and TRBJ2-1 proteins, this CDR3 gives the full variable domain: EAGVVQSPRYKIIEKKQPVAFWCNPISGHNTLYWYLQNLGQGPELLIRYENEEAVDDSQLPKDRFSAERLKGVDSTLKIQPAELGDSAVYLCASSFSGQVINEQFFGPGTRLTVL.